Shown below are 10 T cell receptor beta chains from a single sample sequenced in a study of OX40 agonist ivuxolimab in advanced cancers. Produced via immunoSEQ multiplex PCR; TCRdb's table is partial and in-frame only. The data hold 70,000 to 85,000 clones, with about 93% observed a single time. This material consisted of CD4+ or CD8+ T cells sorted from blood, taken in a trial of the OX40 agonist ivuxolimab. The receptors originated from an adult with an advanced solid tumor such as melanoma, head and neck, liver or kidney cancer.

The rearrangement links TRBV19 to TRBJ2-7, with 10 bases identical to TRBD1. The CDR3 is made up of 14 amino acids. CDR1 and CDR2 from the germline V gene are LNHDA and SQIVND (reference sequence). The junction had 3 bases not matched to a gene; V was cut back by 3 bases and J by 4 bases. Here the CDR3 reads CASSMGTGDYEQYF. The CDR3 coding sequence is TGTGCCAGTAGTATGGGGACAGGGGATTACGAGCAGTACTTC.

V gene TRBV5-6 combines with J gene TRBJ2-7; D gene ambiguous. In germline, CDR1 is SGHDT, CDR2 YYEEEE. The CDR3 is made up of 12 amino acids. Trimming stripped 2 bases from V and 3 bases from J, with 6 bases between. The CDR3 loop is CASSFSVYEQYF. In nucleotides, the CDR3 is TGTGCCAGCAGCTTCTCAGTCTACGAGCAGTACTTC. Combining the CDR3 with reference TRBV5-6 and TRBJ2-7 gives the whole variable domain DAGVTQSPTHLIKTRGQQVTLRCSPKSGHDTVSWYQQALGQGPQFIFQYYEEEERQRGNFPDRFSGHQFPNYSSELNVNALLLGDSALYLCASSFSVYEQYFGPGTRLTVT.

CDR3 region: CASSLVLAGVETQYF. For the CDR3, the DNA is TGTGCCAGCAGCTTGGTACTAGCGGGAGTGGAGACCCAGTACTTC. The rearrangement links TRBV5-6 to TRBJ2-5; 11 bases agree with TRBD2. CDR1 and CDR2 from the germline V gene are SGHDT and YYEEEE. After removal of 0 bases from V and 5 bases from J, the junction contained 3 bases not matched to a gene. The CDR3 covers 15 residues. Supplemented by reference TRBV5-6 and TRBJ2-5, the full variable domain reads DAGVTQSPTHLIKTRGQQVTLRCSPKSGHDTVSWYQQALGQGPQFIFQYYEEEERQRGNFPDRFSGHQFPNYSSELNVNALLLGDSALYLCASSLVLAGVETQYFGPGTRLLVL.

This clone was picked up a small number of times. The chain links TRBV6-1 to TRBJ1-1; D is undetermined. Trimming removed 2 bases from V and 1 base from J, with 11 bases in between. The CDR3 loop spans 15 amino acids. Germline CDR1 and CDR2: MNHNS and SASEGT. The CDR3 DNA sequence: TGTGCCAGCAGTGAAATTCGGGTCTGGAACACTGAAGCTTTCTTT. This gives the protein CASSEIRVWNTEAFF.

The genes are TRBV19 and TRBJ2-7; D gene ambiguous. Germline V gene data show CDR1 as LNHDA and CDR2 as SQIVND (reference sequence). V dropped 5 bases and J dropped 0 bases, with 14 bases sitting between them. The CDR3 contains 15 residues. The DNA for the CDR3 is TGTGCCAGTAGTTCGTCCTACCGGAGCTCCTACGAGCAGTACTTC. This encodes CASSSSYRSSYEQYF.

The rearrangement uses TRBV4-3 and TRBJ2-1; TRBD2 agrees at 7 bases. The CDR3 runs to 14 residues. Per the germline V gene, CDR1 is LGHNA and CDR2 is YSLEER. The V segment lost 5 bases and the J segment 6 bases; nucleotides outside the gene matches: 7. The CDR3 reads CASSLISGANEQFF. The CDR3 bases are TGCGCCAGCAGCTTAATAAGCGGGGCCAATGAGCAGTTCTTC.

This clone was seen a single time. V usage is TRBV6-5 and J usage is TRBJ1-3; no clear D. CDR1 MNHEY and CDR2 SVGAGI come from the germline V gene. V dropped 0 bases and J dropped 2 bases, with 11 bases sitting between them. There are 16 residues in the CDR3. The CDR3 protein is CASSYSWAYPGNTIYF. The CDR3, as DNA: TGTGCCAGCAGTTACTCATGGGCCTACCCTGGAAACACCATATATTTT.

The chain uses TRBV7-8 and TRBJ2-7, with 9 bases fitting TRBD1. Germline V gene sequence: CDR1 SGHVS, CDR2 FQNEAQ. J was trimmed by 6 bases and V by 4 bases; bases with no gene match: 7. The CDR3 loop spans 14 amino acids. The CDR3, as DNA: TGTGCCAGCAGCTCGGGACAGGGTCCGCTCGAGCAGTACTTC. Amino acid sequence: CASSSGQGPLEQYF.

This sequence joins TRBV9 and TRBJ1-4; D gene uncertain. This CDR3 contains 12 residues. Trimming took 4 bases from V and 4 from J, leaving 5 bases between them. In germline, CDR1 is SGDLS, CDR2 YYNGEE. This chain's CDR3 is CASSTDNEKLFF. CDR3 in DNA: TGTGCCAGCAGCACCGATAATGAAAAACTGTTTTTT.

A single count supports this clone. The chain links TRBV13 to TRBJ2-7; TRBD2 is a possible D gene (6 bases). V lost 8 bases, J lost 3 bases, and 17 bases lay in between. CDR1 and CDR2 (germline): PRHDT, FYEKMQ (reference sequence). The CDR3 is 14 amino acids. CDR3 DNA sequence: TGTGCCAGCGGAAAGCGGGTGGCTTTCTACGAGCAGTACTTC. Its protein product is CASGKRVAFYEQYF. Full variable domain (rest looked up from reference TRBV13 and TRBJ2-7): AAGVIQSPRHLIKEKRETATLKCYPIPRHDTVYWYQQGPGQDPQFLISFYEKMQSDKGSIPDRFSAQQFSDYHSELNMSSLELGDSALYFCASGKRVAFYEQYFGPGTRLTVT.